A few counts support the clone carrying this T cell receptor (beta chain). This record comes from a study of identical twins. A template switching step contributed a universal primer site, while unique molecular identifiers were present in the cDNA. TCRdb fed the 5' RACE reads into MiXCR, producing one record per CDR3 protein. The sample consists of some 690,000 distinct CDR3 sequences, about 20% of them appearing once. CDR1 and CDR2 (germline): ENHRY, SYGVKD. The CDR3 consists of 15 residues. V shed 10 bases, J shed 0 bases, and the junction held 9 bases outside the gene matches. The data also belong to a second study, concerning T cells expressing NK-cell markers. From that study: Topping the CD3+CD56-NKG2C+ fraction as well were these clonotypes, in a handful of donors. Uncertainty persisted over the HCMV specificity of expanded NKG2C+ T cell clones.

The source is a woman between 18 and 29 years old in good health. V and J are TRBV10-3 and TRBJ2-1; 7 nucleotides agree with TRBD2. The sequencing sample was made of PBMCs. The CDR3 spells CATWGGGSSYNEQFF. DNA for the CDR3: TGTGCCACCTGGGGCGGCGGGAGCTCCTACAATGAGCAGTTCTTC.